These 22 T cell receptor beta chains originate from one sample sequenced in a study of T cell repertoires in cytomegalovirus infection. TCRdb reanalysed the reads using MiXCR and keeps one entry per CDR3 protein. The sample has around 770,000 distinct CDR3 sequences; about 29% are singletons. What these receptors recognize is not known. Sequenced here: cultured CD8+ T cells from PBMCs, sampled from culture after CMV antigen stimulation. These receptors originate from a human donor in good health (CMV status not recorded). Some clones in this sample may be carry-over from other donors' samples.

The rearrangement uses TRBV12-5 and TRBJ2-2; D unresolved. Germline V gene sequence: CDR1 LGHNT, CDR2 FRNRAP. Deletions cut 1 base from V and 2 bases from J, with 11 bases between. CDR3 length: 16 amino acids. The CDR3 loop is CASGLEGPPNTGELFF. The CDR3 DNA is TGTGCTAGTGGTTTGGAAGGGCCGCCCAACACCGGGGAGCTGTTTTTT.

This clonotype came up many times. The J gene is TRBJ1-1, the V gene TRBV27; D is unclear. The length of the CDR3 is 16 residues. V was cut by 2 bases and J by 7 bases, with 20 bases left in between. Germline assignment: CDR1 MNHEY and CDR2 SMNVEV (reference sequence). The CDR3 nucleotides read TGTGCCAGCAGTTTACTCCCGTCGTCCCCCCGGGGTGAAGCTTTCTTT. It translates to CASSLLPSSPRGEAFF.

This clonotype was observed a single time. The CDR3: CASSVTKPDFGLFF. The CDR3 bases are TGTGCCAGCAGTGTCACCAAACCGGACTTTGGGCTGTTTTTT. The gene calls are TRBV25-1 and TRBJ1-4, with D hard to call. Trimming stripped 4 bases from V and 14 bases from J, with 20 bases between. CDR1 MGHDK and CDR2 SYGVNS come from the germline V gene. The length of the CDR3 is 14 residues.

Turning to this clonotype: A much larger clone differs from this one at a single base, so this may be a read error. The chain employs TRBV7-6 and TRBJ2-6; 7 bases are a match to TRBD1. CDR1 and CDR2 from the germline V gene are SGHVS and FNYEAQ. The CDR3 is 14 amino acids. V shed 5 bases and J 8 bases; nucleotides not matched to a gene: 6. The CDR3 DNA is TGTGCCAGCAGCGTCGGGACAGACCCCAACGTCCTGACTTTC. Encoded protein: CASSVGTDPNVLTF. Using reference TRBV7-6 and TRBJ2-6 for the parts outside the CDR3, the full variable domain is GAGVSQSPRYKVTKRGQDVALRCDPISGHVSLYWYRQALGQGPEFLTYFNYEAQQDKSGLPNDRFSAERPEGSISTLTIQRTEQRDSAMYRCASSVGTDPNVLTFGAGSRLTVL.

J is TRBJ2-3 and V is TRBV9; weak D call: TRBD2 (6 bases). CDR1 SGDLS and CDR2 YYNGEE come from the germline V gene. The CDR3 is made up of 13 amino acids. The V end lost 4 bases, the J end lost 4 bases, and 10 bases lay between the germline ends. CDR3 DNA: TGTGCCAGCAGCCATGGGGGGTCAGATACGCAGTATTTT. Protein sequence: CASSHGGSDTQYF.

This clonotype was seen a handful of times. CDR3 sequence reads: CAITPGQGSYNEQFF. For the CDR3, the DNA is TGTGCCATCACTCCAGGACAGGGCTCCTACAATGAGCAGTTCTTC. The gene calls are TRBV10-3 and TRBJ2-1; 8 bases fit TRBD1. This CDR3 contains 15 residues. V was pared by 7 bases and J by 0 bases, with 5 bases of the junction left unmatched. Germline loops: CDR1 ENHRY, CDR2 SYGVKD.

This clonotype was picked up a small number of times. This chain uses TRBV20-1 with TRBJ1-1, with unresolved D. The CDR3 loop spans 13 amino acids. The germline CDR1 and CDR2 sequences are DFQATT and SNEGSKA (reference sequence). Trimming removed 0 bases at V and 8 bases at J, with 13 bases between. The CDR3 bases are TGCAGTGCTAGAGAGGGGTCATCAATCGAAGCTTTCTTT. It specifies CSAREGSSIEAFF.

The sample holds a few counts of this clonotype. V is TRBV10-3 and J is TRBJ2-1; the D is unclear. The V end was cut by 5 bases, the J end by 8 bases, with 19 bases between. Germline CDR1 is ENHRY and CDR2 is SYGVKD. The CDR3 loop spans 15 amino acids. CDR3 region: CAISNPPRANDEQFF. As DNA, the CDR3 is TGTGCCATCAGTAACCCCCCAAGGGCCAACGATGAGCAGTTCTTC.

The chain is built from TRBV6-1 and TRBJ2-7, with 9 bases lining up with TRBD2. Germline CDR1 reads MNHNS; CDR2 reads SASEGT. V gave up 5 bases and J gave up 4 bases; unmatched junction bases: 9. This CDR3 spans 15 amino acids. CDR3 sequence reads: CASSYGTSIGYEQYF. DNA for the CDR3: TGTGCCAGCAGTTATGGGACTAGCATCGGATACGAGCAGTACTTC.

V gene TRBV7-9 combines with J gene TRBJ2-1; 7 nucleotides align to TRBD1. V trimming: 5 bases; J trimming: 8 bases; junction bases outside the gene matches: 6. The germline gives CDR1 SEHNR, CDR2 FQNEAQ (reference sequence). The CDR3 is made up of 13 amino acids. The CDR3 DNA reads TGTGCCAGCAGCCCCAGAACAGGGGATGAGCAGTTCTTC. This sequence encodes CASSPRTGDEQFF.

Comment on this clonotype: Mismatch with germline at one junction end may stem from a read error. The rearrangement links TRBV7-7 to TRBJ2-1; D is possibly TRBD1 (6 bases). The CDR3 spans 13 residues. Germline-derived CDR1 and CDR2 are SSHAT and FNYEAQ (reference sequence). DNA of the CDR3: TGTGCTAGCAGCTTAGGGGAGCAGGGGGAGCAGTTCTTC. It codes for CASSLGEQGEQFF.

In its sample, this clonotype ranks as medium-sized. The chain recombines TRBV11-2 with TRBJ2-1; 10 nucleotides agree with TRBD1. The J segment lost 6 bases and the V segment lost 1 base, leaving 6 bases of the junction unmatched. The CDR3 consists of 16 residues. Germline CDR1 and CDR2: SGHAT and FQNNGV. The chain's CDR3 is CASSLAGTGVINEQFF. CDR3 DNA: TGTGCCAGCAGCTTAGCGGGGACAGGGGTTATCAATGAGCAGTTCTTC.

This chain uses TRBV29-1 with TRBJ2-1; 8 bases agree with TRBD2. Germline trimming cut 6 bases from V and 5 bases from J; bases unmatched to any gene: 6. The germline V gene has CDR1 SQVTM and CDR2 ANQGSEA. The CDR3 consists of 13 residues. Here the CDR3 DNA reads TGCAGCGTCGAGCGGGGGTGGGACAATGAGCAGTTCTTC. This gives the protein CSVERGWDNEQFF.

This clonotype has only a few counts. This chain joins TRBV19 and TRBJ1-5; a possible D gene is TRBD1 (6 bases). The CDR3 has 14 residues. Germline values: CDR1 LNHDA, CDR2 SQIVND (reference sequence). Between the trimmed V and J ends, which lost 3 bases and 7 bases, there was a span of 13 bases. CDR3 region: CASSMRRGNQPQHF. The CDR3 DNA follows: TGTGCCAGTAGTATGAGGAGGGGGAACCAGCCCCAGCATTTT.

The CDR3 sequence: CSVDAGGQIGEQFF. The DNA of the CDR3 is TGCAGCGTTGACGCGGGGGGGCAGATAGGTGAGCAGTTCTTC. This rearrangement joins TRBV29-1 to TRBJ2-1; 9 bases map to TRBD2. Trimming removed 3 bases from V and 9 bases from J; junction bases left unmatched: 9. Germline V gene lookup returns CDR1 SQVTM and CDR2 ANQGSEA. This CDR3 has 14 residues.

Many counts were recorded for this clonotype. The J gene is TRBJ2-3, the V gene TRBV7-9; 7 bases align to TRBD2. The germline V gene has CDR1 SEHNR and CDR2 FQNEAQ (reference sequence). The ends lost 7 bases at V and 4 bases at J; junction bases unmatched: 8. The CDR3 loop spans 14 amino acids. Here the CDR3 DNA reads TGTGCCAGCATGGGGGGGGTTCCAGCAGATACGCAGTATTTT. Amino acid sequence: CASMGGVPADTQYF.

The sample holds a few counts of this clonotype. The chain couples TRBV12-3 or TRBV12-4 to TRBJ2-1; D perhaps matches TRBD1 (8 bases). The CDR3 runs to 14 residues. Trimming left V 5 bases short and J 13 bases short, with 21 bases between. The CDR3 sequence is CASSPPDREGSQFF. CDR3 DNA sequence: TGTGCCAGCAGTCCTCCGGACAGGGAGGGGAGTCAGTTCTTC.

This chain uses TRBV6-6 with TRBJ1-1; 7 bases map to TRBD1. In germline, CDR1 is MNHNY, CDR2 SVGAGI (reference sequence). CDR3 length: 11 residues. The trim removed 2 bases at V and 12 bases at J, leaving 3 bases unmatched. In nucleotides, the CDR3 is TGTGCCAGCAGTTACGAGGGGGCAACTTTCTTT. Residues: CASSYEGATFF.

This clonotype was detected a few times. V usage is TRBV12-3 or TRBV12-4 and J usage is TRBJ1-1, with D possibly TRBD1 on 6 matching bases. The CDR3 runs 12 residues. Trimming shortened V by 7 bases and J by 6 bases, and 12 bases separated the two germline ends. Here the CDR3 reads CASTFGGAEAFF. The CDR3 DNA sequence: TGTGCCAGCACCTTTGGGGGCGCTGAAGCTTTCTTT.

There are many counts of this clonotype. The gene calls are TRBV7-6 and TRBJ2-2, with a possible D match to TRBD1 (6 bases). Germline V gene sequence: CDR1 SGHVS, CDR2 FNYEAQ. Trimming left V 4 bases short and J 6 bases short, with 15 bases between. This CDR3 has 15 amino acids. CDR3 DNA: TGTGCCAGCAGCTCCCGGACAGAGGGGGCCGGGGAGCTGTTTTTT. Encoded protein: CASSSRTEGAGELFF.

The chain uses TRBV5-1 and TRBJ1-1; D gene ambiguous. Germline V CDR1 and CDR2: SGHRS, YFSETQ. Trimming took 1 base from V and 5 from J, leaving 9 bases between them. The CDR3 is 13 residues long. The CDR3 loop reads CASSLNRWTEAFF. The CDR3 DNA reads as TGCGCCAGCAGCTTGAACCGATGGACTGAAGCTTTCTTT.

DNA for the CDR3: TGCAGTGCCTTCTCTGGAAACACCATATATTTT. It codes for CSAFSGNTIYF. The rearrangement uses TRBV20-1 and TRBJ1-3; no definite D call. The V and J ends lost 6 bases and 0 bases respectively, with 3 bases between them. The CDR3 extends over 11 amino acids. Germline CDR1 DFQATT, CDR2 SNEGSKA (reference sequence).